The clone carrying this T cell receptor (beta chain) has only a few counts. Its specificity is unknown. TCRdb re-called the 5' RACE reads through MiXCR, storing one row per CDR3 protein. This sample has just over 300,000 distinct CDR3 sequences, with around 20% found just once. The data stem from a study of CD8 T cells in ankylosing spondylitis. Study conclusions and caveats: Clones linked with disease were CD8+ and fairly uncommon in the peripheral blood. Ankylosing spondylitis blood seemed to carry a telltale TCR beta motif made of eight highly homologous variants.

The CDR3 consists of 16 residues. V was pared by 4 bases and J by 7 bases, with 15 bases of the junction left unmatched. The germline V gene has CDR1 SGHKS and CDR2 YYEKEE (reference sequence). V is TRBV5-5 and J is TRBJ2-5; 8 nucleotides match TRBD1. The source is a female donor with ankylosing spondylitis or in good health (not recorded which). Sequenced: blood, either unsorted or a sorted T cell fraction (not recorded which). The CDR3 reads CASSREPGQETGTQYF. The CDR3, as DNA: TGTGCCAGCAGCCGCGAACCGGGACAGGAGACGGGGACCCAGTACTTC.